This T cell receptor (beta chain) was found in a study of cytomegalovirus exposure and HLA in healthy donors. Study-wide points: The CMV antigen specificity of a few CMV-associated chains was confirmed through in vitro analysis. Fewer N-insertions than the approximately 680-donor mean were reportedly shown by an Asian-associated ancestry cluster in a later analysis. Trimming of TCR beta V- and J-genes showed a link, identified in a later analysis, to a missense DCLRE1C variant. Serostatus for CMV was the only available immune exposure information.

PCR primers comprised 60 Vbeta and 13 Jbeta primers. Assay used: immunoSEQ multiplex PCR; TCRdb lists only in-frame clones, some missing. Among about 220,000 clones listed, about 81% were seen once. Germline values: CDR1 SQVTM, CDR2 ANQGSEA. V was pared by 3 bases and J by 6 bases, with 4 bases between. This CDR3 is built from 10 residues. A note on this clone: Its target is not known.

Material for sequencing was PBMCs. The source of this sequence is a woman aged 40 to 50 in good health and CMV-seropositive. The chain couples TRBV29-1 to TRBJ2-3; no reliable D call. The CDR3 here is CSVDRDTQYF. In nucleotides, the CDR3 is TGCAGCGTTGATCGGGATACGCAGTATTTT.